This is a list of T cell receptor beta chains from one sample in a study of blood T cell repertoires in COVID-19. Assay used: immunoSEQ multiplex PCR; TCRdb lists only in-frame clones, some missing. The sample lists about 100,000 clones; about 81% were seen once. The specimen was peripheral blood. These receptors came from a woman between 55 and 75 years old with acute or convalescent COVID-19. Both conserved end residues are part of each CDR3. A D gene is named only where the DNA matches it firmly. Part of the rows lack a size; the others show once, few, many or a class for expanded clones.

NA,18,NA,TRBV10-3,TRBJ1-3,TGTGCCATCAGTGATTTGCTCACCCCTGGGAGCTCTGGAAACACCATATATTTT,CAISDLLTPGSSGNTIYF
NA,12,few,TRBV30,TRBJ1-1,TGTGCCGGGTACAGGGAGAACACTGAAGCTTTCTTT,CAGYRENTEAFF
NA,16,NA,TRBV5-5,TRBJ2-3,TGTGCCAGCAGCTTGGACGGGGTTCTTGGGACAGATACGCAGTATTTT,CASSLDGVLGTDTQYF
TRBD1,15,few,TRBV5-1,TRBJ1-2,TGCGCCAGCAGCTTGGGGGACAGGTTATTCGGTGGCTACACCTTC,CASSLGDRLFGGYTF
TRBD1,16,NA,TRBV28,TRBJ1-6,TGTGCCAGCAGTTTAACGTGGGGACAGAGTAATTCACCCCTCCACTTT,CASSLTWGQSNSPLHF
NA,15,NA,TRBV9,TRBJ1-1,TGTGCCAGCAGCGTAGACGGCTCGGGGAACACTGAAGCTTTCTTT,CASSVDGSGNTEAFF
NA,14,NA,TRBV9,TRBJ1-2,TGTGCCAGCAGCGTAGATCCCCAGGGCTATGGCTACACCTTC,CASSVDPQGYGYTF
NA,13,NA,TRBV10-3,TRBJ1-1,TGTGCCATCAGCCGGGACACGATAAATGAAGCTTTCTTT,CAISRDTINEAFF
NA,15,NA,TRBV13,TRBJ1-2,TGTGCCAGCAGCTTAGTGGTTCGGGGGGTCTATGGCTACACCTTC,CASSLVVRGVYGYTF
NA,13,NA,TRBV5-6,TRBJ1-2,TGTGCCAGCAGCTTGTTAAAAGCTCGTGGCTACACCTTC,CASSLLKARGYTF
TRBD1,15,NA,TRBV27,TRBJ2-7,TGTGCCAGCAGTCCCTCCCGGGACAGGGCCTACGAGCAGTACTTC,CASSPSRDRAYEQYF
TRBD1,14,NA,TRBV2,TRBJ1-1,TGTGCCAGCACCTCGGACAGGATGAACACTGAAGCTTTCTTT,CASTSDRMNTEAFF
TRBD1,14,NA,TRBV14,TRBJ1-2,TGTGCCAGCAGCCGGGACAGGGCTAACTATGGCTACACCTTC,CASSRDRANYGYTF
TRBD2,15,NA,TRBV30,TRBJ2-1,TGTGCCTGGAGTATCGGACTAGCGGGGGGTGAGGAGCAGTTCTTC,CAWSIGLAGGEEQFF
TRBD1,18,NA,TRBV23-1,TRBJ1-5,TGCGCCAGCAGTCAATGGACCCGGGACAGAGGGATCAATCAGCCCCAGCATTTT,CASSQWTRDRGINQPQHF
TRBD1,15,NA,TRBV6-5,TRBJ1-2,TGTGCCAGCAGACCCGACAGGGTAAGGGGAAGTGGCTACACCTTC,CASRPDRVRGSGYTF
NA,13,NA,TRBV30,TRBJ2-5,TGTGCCTGGAGAAGACAGTTAGGAGAGACCCAGTACTTC,CAWRRQLGETQYF
NA,15,NA,TRBV28,TRBJ2-1,TGTGCCAGCAGTTGGCGGAAGGCTCGCTACAATGAGCAGTTCTTC,CASSWRKARYNEQFF
TRBD1,16,NA,TRBV3-1/TRBV3-2,TRBJ1-1,TGTGCCAGCAGCCACATGGACAGGGGGCAAGGCACTGAAGCTTTCTTT,CASSHMDRGQGTEAFF
TRBD1,16,NA,TRBV11-3,TRBJ1-2,TGTGCCAGCAGCTTAAGGACAGGGGGTTTGTCCTATGGCTACACCTTC,CASSLRTGGLSYGYTF
TRBD1,16,NA,TRBV19,TRBJ1-5,TGTGCCAGTAGTACGTCCCGGGACAGGGTCAATCAGCCCCAGCATTTT,CASSTSRDRVNQPQHF
NA,14,NA,TRBV20-1,TRBJ2-6,TGCAGTGCTAGTGGACACTCTGGGGCCAACGTCCTGACTTTC,CSASGHSGANVLTF
TRBD1,16,NA,TRBV19,TRBJ2-4,TGTGCCAGTAGTCTCCGACAGGGAAAAGCCAAAAACATTCAGTACTTC,CASSLRQGKAKNIQYF
NA,13,NA,TRBV3-1/TRBV3-2,TRBJ2-5,TGTGCCAGCAGCGGGACTCCTAGGGAGACCCAGTACTTC,CASSGTPRETQYF
TRBD2,16,NA,TRBV6-2/TRBV6-3,TRBJ2-1,TGTGCCAGCAGCCAGGGACTAGCGGGGGGCTACAATGAGCAGTTCTTC,CASSQGLAGGYNEQFF
NA,13,NA,TRBV19,TRBJ1-1,TGTGCCAGTGGTATACAGGGTATCACTGAAGCTTTCTTT,CASGIQGITEAFF
TRBD2,15,NA,TRBV18,TRBJ2-1,TGTGCCAGCTCACGAGGACTAGCGGAAGACAATGAGCAGTTCTTC,CASSRGLAEDNEQFF
NA,14,NA,TRBV30,TRBJ1-4,TGTGCCTGGAGTGAATTGGACAATCGGGAAAAACTGTTTTTT,CAWSELDNREKLFF
NA,15,NA,TRBV5-6,TRBJ2-3,TGTGCCAGCAGCTTGGAGCTCGCTAGCACAGATACGCAGTATTTT,CASSLELASTDTQYF
TRBD2,14,once,TRBV5-1,TRBJ2-2,TGCGCCAGCAGCGGGACTAGCATCACCGGGGAGCTGTTTTTT,CASSGTSITGELFF
NA,14,NA,TRBV19,TRBJ2-5,TGTGCCAGTAGTATTGGGGGCCCCCAAGAGACCCAGTACTTC,CASSIGGPQETQYF
NA,15,NA,TRBV7-9,TRBJ2-1,TGTGCCAGCAGCTCGAGGGACAAAGCGAACAATGAGCAGTTCTTC,CASSSRDKANNEQFF
TRBD1,14,NA,TRBV28,TRBJ1-5,TGTGCCAGCAGGCCCGGGACAGGGGTCCAGCCCCAGCATTTT,CASRPGTGVQPQHF
TRBD1,16,NA,TRBV9,TRBJ1-4,TGTGCCAGCAGCGTAGGGGGCAGGACAGGGACTGAAAAACTGTTTTTT,CASSVGGRTGTEKLFF
NA,13,NA,TRBV12-3/TRBV12-4,TRBJ1-2,TGTGCCAGCACCCCCAGTGGAGGGCGCGGCTACACCTTC,CASTPSGGRGYTF
TRBD1,14,NA,TRBV3-1/TRBV3-2,TRBJ2-2,TGTGCCAGCAGCCCAGGGGGAACAAGAGCGATGGTGTTTTTT,CASSPGGTRAMVFF
TRBD1,14,NA,TRBV30,TRBJ1-5,TGTGCCTGGAGTGGGACAGGCGGGTTTCAGCCCCAGCATTTT,CAWSGTGGFQPQHF
TRBD1,17,NA,TRBV25-1,TRBJ1-4,TGTGCCAGCAGTGAAGGAACAGGGGGGGGCACGGGTGAAAAACTGTTTTTT,CASSEGTGGGTGEKLFF
NA,14,NA,TRBV7-2,TRBJ1-3,TGTGCCAGCAGCCTAGACCTGAGGGGAAACACCATATATTTT,CASSLDLRGNTIYF
NA,14,NA,TRBV11-2,TRBJ2-2,TGTGCCAGCAGCGCTGATTGGGCGTCTGGGGAGCTGTTTTTT,CASSADWASGELFF
NA,17,NA,TRBV7-2,TRBJ2-3,TGTGCCAGCAGCTTAGCGGGGGCAGGGGCGGGCACAGATACGCAGTATTTT,CASSLAGAGAGTDTQYF
NA,12,few,TRBV12-3/TRBV12-4,TRBJ2-2,TGTGCCAGCACCGTTAGTCGAACGCCGCTGTTTTTT,CASTVSRTPLFF
TRBD1,15,once,TRBV30,TRBJ2-7,TGTGCCTTATATAACCGGGACAGGGGAACCTACGAGCAGTACTTC,CALYNRDRGTYEQYF
NA,13,NA,TRBV30,TRBJ2-2,TGTGCCTGGAGCGGGGTAGGGACCGGGGAGCTGTTTTTT,CAWSGVGTGELFF
TRBD2,17,NA,TRBV2,TRBJ2-2,TGTGCCAGCAGTGAGATTAGCGGGGGGGCCTTCACCGGGGAGCTGTTTTTT,CASSEISGGAFTGELFF
TRBD1,15,NA,TRBV6-5,TRBJ1-1,TGTGCCAGCACCGGGACAGGGAATACTAACACTGAAGCTTTCTTT,CASTGTGNTNTEAFF
TRBD1,15,NA,TRBV5-1,TRBJ1-4,TGCGCCAGCAGCTTGAGGACAGGGGGCAATGAAAAACTGTTTTTT,CASSLRTGGNEKLFF
NA,13,NA,TRBV6-5,TRBJ1-2,TGTGCCAGCAGTTACTCGACAGGCAACGGCTACACCTTC,CASSYSTGNGYTF